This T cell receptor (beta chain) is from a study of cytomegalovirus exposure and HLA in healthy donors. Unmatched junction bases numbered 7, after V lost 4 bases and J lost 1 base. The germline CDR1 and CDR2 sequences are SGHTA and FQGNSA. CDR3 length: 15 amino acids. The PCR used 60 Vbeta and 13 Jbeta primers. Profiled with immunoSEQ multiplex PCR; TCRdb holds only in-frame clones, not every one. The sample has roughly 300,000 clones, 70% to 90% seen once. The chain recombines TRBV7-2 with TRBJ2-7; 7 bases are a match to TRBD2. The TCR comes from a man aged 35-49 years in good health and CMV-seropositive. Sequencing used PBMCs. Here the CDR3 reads CASSYASGTSYEQYF. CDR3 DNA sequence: TGTGCCAGCAGCTACGCGAGCGGGACGTCCTACGAGCAGTACTTC.